These 32 T cell receptor beta chains were sequenced from one sample in a study of cytomegalovirus exposure and HLA in healthy donors. The PCR contained 60 Vbeta and 13 Jbeta primers. TCRdb's copy holds only in-frame clones and misses some; the assay was immunoSEQ multiplex PCR. Here the sample spans fewer than 200,000 clones, roughly an eighth being singletons. Sequencing was done on a sample of PBMCs. The receptor source for this set is a man between 45 and 60 years old in good health and CMV-seropositive.

This clone has only a few counts. The gene calls are TRBV23-1 and TRBJ1-5, with 8 bases identical to TRBD1. TRBV23-1 is placed among ORFs of uncertain function. This CDR3 is built from 16 residues. V lost 6 bases, J lost 2 bases, and 9 bases stayed unmatched. CDR3 loop: CASRRSRTGRNQPQHF. The CDR3 DNA follows: TGCGCCAGCAGGCGGTCCAGGACAGGGCGCAATCAGCCCCAGCATTTT.

This clone was seen a few times. The chain recombines TRBV10-3 with TRBJ2-5, with D tentatively TRBD2 (6 bases). Trimming took off 0 bases at V and 1 base at J, with 9 bases between the two ends. Germline values: CDR1 ENHRY, CDR2 SYGVKD. This CDR3 region has 15 residues. CDR3 sequence reads: CAISESAGFQETQYF. The DNA for the CDR3 is TGTGCCATCAGTGAGTCAGCGGGCTTCCAAGAGACCCAGTACTTC.

This CDR3 is CASSLDRGSNYGYTF. The CDR3 DNA follows: TGTGCCAGCAGCTTAGACAGGGGTTCTAACTATGGCTACACCTTC. The rearrangement links TRBV11-3 to TRBJ1-2, with D tentatively TRBD1 (6 bases). Germline lookup yields CDR1 SGHNT and CDR2 YENEEA. CDR3 length: 15 residues. V was clipped by 0 bases and J by 0 bases, with 8 bases between them.

This clone was seen more than once but under ten times. V is TRBV11-3 and J is TRBJ1-6, with D possibly matching TRBD1 (5 bases). The ends were cut back, 4 bases at V and 6 bases at J, with 10 bases in the middle. The CDR3 is made up of 14 amino acids. Germline CDR1 is SGHNT and CDR2 is YENEEA. CDR3 in amino acids: CASSSGLFNSPLHF. The CDR3 region has the DNA TGTGCCAGCAGCTCGGGACTTTTTAATTCACCCCTCCACTTT.

This chain links TRBV27 with TRBJ1-5; TRBD1 matches 8 bases. In germline, CDR1 is MNHEY, CDR2 SMNVEV (reference sequence). Trimming cost V 3 bases and J 9 bases; bases outside gene matches: 7. The CDR3 has 14 residues. This CDR3 is CASSLTGALGPQHF. As DNA, the CDR3 is TGTGCCAGCAGTTTGACAGGGGCCCTCGGGCCCCAGCATTTT.

The rearrangement uses TRBV4-3 and TRBJ2-3, with a weak D call TRBD1 (6 bases). V lost 0 bases and J 5 bases, leaving 12 bases between the germline ends. CDR3 length: 15 residues. CDR1 and CDR2 from the germline V gene are LGHNA and YSLEER. The CDR3 DNA sequence: TGCGCCAGCAGCCAAGAACACAGGGCGGTAGATACGCAGTATTTT. It encodes CASSQEHRAVDTQYF.

V is TRBV9 and J is TRBJ1-3; D is undetermined. The V end was cut by 0 bases, the J end by 7 bases, with 8 bases between. The CDR3 extends over 13 amino acids. CDR1 is SGDLS and CDR2 is YYNGEE in the germline V gene. The CDR3 region has the DNA TGTGCCAGCAGCGTAGACCCGGTGAACACCATATATTTT. Protein sequence: CASSVDPVNTIYF.

This chain connects TRBV2 to TRBJ1-1; perhaps TRBD1 as D (5 bases). Germline V gene sequence: CDR1 SNHLY, CDR2 FYNNEI. Trimming left V 5 bases short and J 0 bases short, with 16 bases between. The CDR3 length is 16 residues. The CDR3 DNA follows: TGTGCCAGCAGTTCCACCTTTACAGGCATGAACACTGAAGCTTTCTTT. Translating gives CASSSTFTGMNTEAFF.

The rearrangement links TRBV6-1 to TRBJ2-1; 10 nucleotides align to TRBD1. Germline CDR1 is MNHNS and CDR2 is SASEGT. Trimming removed 7 bases from V and 7 bases from J; junction bases left unmatched: 10. The CDR3 loop spans 15 amino acids. In nucleotides, the CDR3 is TGTGCCAGCATTACCCCGGGACAGGGGATGAATGAGCAGTTCTTC. Protein product: CASITPGQGMNEQFF.

The rearrangement links TRBV6-5 to TRBJ2-7, with TRBD1 matching 8 bases. CDR3 size: 14 residues. Germline CDR1 reads MNHEY; CDR2 reads SVGAGI. Unmatched junction bases numbered 3, after V lost 5 bases and J lost 0 bases. This CDR3 is CASSQTGDSYEQYF. In nucleotides, the CDR3 is TGTGCCAGCAGTCAGACAGGGGACTCCTACGAGCAGTACTTC.

The chain is built from TRBV4-3 and TRBJ1-3; no reliable D call. The V and J ends lost 0 bases and 0 bases respectively, with 9 bases between them. The CDR3 has 16 residues. Germline values: CDR1 LGHNA, CDR2 YSLEER. Written as DNA, the CDR3 is TGCGCCAGCAGCCAAGATCCCGCTATCTCTGGAAACACCATATATTTT. Its translation is CASSQDPAISGNTIYF.

The chain combines TRBV25-1 with TRBJ1-2, with TRBD1 matching over 8 bases. J lost 0 bases, V lost 1 base, and 1 base had no gene match. The CDR3 extends over 15 amino acids. CDR1 and CDR2 from the germline V gene are MGHDK and SYGVNS. The CDR3 sequence: CASSESTGANYGYTF. DNA for the CDR3: TGTGCCAGCAGTGAATCGACAGGGGCTAACTATGGCTACACCTTC.

This clone was detected only a few times. The chain links TRBV13 to TRBJ1-1; maybe TRBD1 (5 bases). Germline CDR1 is PRHDT and CDR2 is FYEKMQ (reference sequence). The ends were cut back, 5 bases at V and 1 base at J, with 8 bases in the middle. The CDR3 sequence is 13 residues long. The CDR3 spells CASSQDTNTEAFF. The CDR3 region has the DNA TGTGCCAGCAGCCAGGACACGAACACTGAAGCTTTCTTT.

The sample holds a few counts of this clone. The chain combines TRBV9 with TRBJ2-5; TRBD2 matches at 7 bases. V shed 3 bases and J 4 bases; nucleotides not matched to a gene: 9. CDR1 SGDLS and CDR2 YYNGEE come from the germline V gene. CDR3 size: 15 residues. DNA for the CDR3: TGTGCCAGCAGCGGCAGCCGGGGGGTGGTAGAGACCCAGTACTTC. Protein product: CASSGSRGVVETQYF.

The rearrangement joins TRBV6-5 to TRBJ1-1; 9 bases align to TRBD1. This CDR3 has 14 amino acids. V was pared by 5 bases and J by 4 bases, with 5 bases of the junction left unmatched. The germline gives CDR1 MNHEY, CDR2 SVGAGI. The CDR3 here is CASSEQGAPTEAFF. The CDR3 bases are TGTGCCAGCAGTGAACAGGGGGCGCCCACTGAAGCTTTCTTT.

This chain connects TRBV6-6 to TRBJ2-1; TRBD1 agrees at 10 bases. The CDR3 covers 15 residues. CDR1 is MNHNY and CDR2 is SVGAGI in the germline V gene (reference sequence). Trimming removed 8 bases from V and 0 bases from J; junction bases left unmatched: 4. The CDR3 bases are TGTGCCAGCGCCGGGACAGGGGTCTCCTACAATGAGCAGTTCTTC. It yields the protein CASAGTGVSYNEQFF.

The V and J genes are TRBV5-4 and TRBJ1-5, with no clear D. The V and J ends lost 4 bases and 3 bases respectively, with 8 bases between them. The CDR3 has 13 residues. Germline V gives CDR1 SGHNT, CDR2 YYREEE (reference sequence). The CDR3 DNA follows: TGTGCCAGCAGCAAAGACACCAATCAGCCCCAGCATTTT. Amino acids: CASSKDTNQPQHF.

V gene TRBV28 combines with J gene TRBJ1-4, with a weak D call TRBD1 (5 bases). The germline V gene has CDR1 MDHEN and CDR2 SYDVKM. CDR3 size: 14 residues. The V end was cut by 8 bases, the J end by 4 bases, with 14 bases between. The CDR3: CASGGVRNNEKLFF. For the CDR3, the DNA is TGTGCCAGCGGAGGGGTTCGGAATAATGAAAAACTGTTTTTT.

This clone was seen a few times. The chain is built from TRBV5-1 and TRBJ1-1; D possibly corresponds to TRBD1 (5 bases). The CDR3 runs to 13 residues. V was cut by 4 bases and J by 0 bases, with 7 bases left in between. Germline V gives CDR1 SGHRS, CDR2 YFSETQ. CDR3 residues: CASSTTVNTEAFF. CDR3 nucleotide sequence: TGCGCCAGCAGCACGACAGTGAACACTGAAGCTTTCTTT. Filled out from reference TRBV5-1 and TRBJ1-1, the complete variable domain reads KAGVTQTPRYLIKTRGQQVTLSCSPISGHRSVSWYQQTPGQGLQFLFEYFSETQRNKGNFPGRFSGRQFSNSRSEMNVSTLELGDSALYLCASSTTVNTEAFFGQGTRLTVV.

Points on this clone: One end of the junction varies from germline; a read error may be responsible. The gene calls are TRBV6-5 and TRBJ2-1; 13 bases are a match to TRBD2. The CDR3 extends over 15 amino acids. Germline V lookup: CDR1 MNHEY, CDR2 SVGAGI. The CDR3 spells CASSYSGTSGARRVF. The DNA for the CDR3 is TGTGCCAGCAGTTACTCGGGGACTAGCGGGGCCCGGAGGGTCTTC.

The rearrangement uses TRBV7-2 and TRBJ1-6; TRBD1 matches at 7 bases. After removal of 5 bases from V and 6 bases from J, the junction contained 13 bases not matched to a gene. This CDR3 has 17 residues. Germline lookup yields CDR1 SGHTA and CDR2 FQGNSA. CDR3 DNA: TGTGCCAGCAGCAGGGGTTCCGCGACAGGGCGTAATTCACCCCTCCACTTT. It is translated as CASSRGSATGRNSPLHF.

The J gene is TRBJ1-1, the V gene TRBV19, with TRBD1 matching over 7 bases. The V segment lost 6 bases and the J segment 9 bases; nucleotides outside the gene matches: 7. The CDR3 loop spans 12 amino acids. CDR1 is LNHDA, CDR2 SQIVND, per germline (reference sequence). CDR3 nucleotide sequence: TGTGCCAGTAGCCTTCAGGGGGGTAAAGCTTTCTTT. This codes for CASSLQGGKAFF.

The J gene is TRBJ1-1, the V gene TRBV2; D unclear. The CDR3 runs to 13 residues. Trimming shortened V by 5 bases and J by 1 base, and 8 bases separated the two germline ends. Germline CDR1 SNHLY, CDR2 FYNNEI. The CDR3 reads CASSMRENTEAFF. The CDR3 nucleotides are TGTGCCAGCAGTATGAGGGAGAACACTGAAGCTTTCTTT.

This sequence joins TRBV7-3 and TRBJ2-3; 8 bases are shared with TRBD1. The germline V gene has CDR1 SGHTA and CDR2 FQGTGA. The junction had 4 bases not matched to a gene; V was cut back by 3 bases and J by 2 bases. The CDR3 sequence is 15 residues long. This CDR3 is CASSFRDRYTDTQYF. CDR3 sequence (DNA): TGTGCCAGCAGCTTTCGGGACAGGTACACAGATACGCAGTATTTT.

The J gene is TRBJ2-1, the V gene TRBV10-2; 8 positions match TRBD2. This CDR3 spans 14 amino acids. V shed 0 bases and J 10 bases; nucleotides not matched to a gene: 5. CDR1 and CDR2 (germline): WSHSY, SAAADI. The CDR3 sequence: CASSESVRGAEQFF. The CDR3 DNA follows: TGCGCCAGCAGTGAGTCGGTGCGGGGGGCGGAGCAGTTCTTC.

V is TRBV11-2 and J is TRBJ1-2; D gene unclear. Germline V lookup: CDR1 SGHAT, CDR2 FQNNGV. V was clipped by 1 base and J by 4 bases, with 4 bases between them. The CDR3 consists of 12 residues. The CDR3 loop is CASSLGGYGYTF. In DNA form, the CDR3 reads TGTGCCAGCAGCTTAGGCGGCTATGGCTACACCTTC.

This clone has only a few counts. The chain has TRBV4-3 and TRBJ1-4; 12 bases agree with TRBD1. This CDR3 region has 16 residues. CDR1 is LGHNA, CDR2 YSLEER, per germline. The J segment lost 3 bases and the V segment lost 7 bases, leaving 6 bases of the junction unmatched. The CDR3 region is CASKRDRGLSNEKLFF. The CDR3 DNA sequence: TGCGCCAGCAAACGGGACAGGGGGCTTTCTAATGAAAAACTGTTTTTT.

This clone was detected a few times. This chain connects TRBV15 to TRBJ1-2, with D hard to call. The germline V gene has CDR1 LNHNV and CDR2 YYDKDF (reference sequence). The ends were cut back, 0 bases at V and 6 bases at J, with 11 bases in the middle. The CDR3 is made up of 14 amino acids. The CDR3 nucleotides read TGTGCCACCAGCAGAGAAGATGAAACAGATGGCTACACCTTC. Translation: CATSREDETDGYTF.

The genes are TRBV2 and TRBJ2-1; 11 bases are a match to TRBD2. The CDR3 spans 15 residues. Germline V gives CDR1 SNHLY, CDR2 FYNNEI. V gave up 4 bases and J gave up 9 bases; unmatched junction bases: 8. In nucleotides, the CDR3 is TGTGCCAGCAGTGGAGATGTTCTAGCGGGGGGTGAGCAGTTCTTC. Protein sequence: CASSGDVLAGGEQFF.

This chain uses TRBV29-1 with TRBJ2-7; possibly TRBD2 for D (5 bases). The length of the CDR3 is 13 residues. Trimming cost V 4 bases and J 6 bases, with 16 bases left between them. Germline V lookup: CDR1 SQVTM, CDR2 ANQGSEA. CDR3 residues: CSVGAHLGSEQYF. The CDR3 nucleotides are TGCAGCGTTGGGGCCCACTTGGGGAGCGAGCAGTACTTC.

This clone showed up just a few times. This chain joins TRBV4-3 and TRBJ1-2; D uncertain. In germline, CDR1 is LGHNA, CDR2 YSLEER. This CDR3 has 14 amino acids. Trimming pared 4 bases from V and 3 bases from J, leaving 12 bases between. In DNA form, the CDR3 reads TGCGCCAGCAGCCCCCCGGGGATCCACTATGGCTACACCTTC. Its protein product is CASSPPGIHYGYTF.

There are a few counts of this clone. V is TRBV11-3 and J is TRBJ1-2; D ambiguous. V lost 5 bases to trimming and J lost 3 bases, with 10 bases between them. Germline V gene lookup returns CDR1 SGHNT and CDR2 YENEEA. The CDR3 extends over 13 amino acids. The CDR3: CASSHRRDYGYTF. The CDR3 DNA reads TGTGCCAGCAGCCACCGGAGGGACTATGGCTACACCTTC. Drawing the rest from reference TRBV11-3 and TRBJ1-2, the complete variable domain is EAGVVQSPRYKIIEKKQPVAFWCNPISGHNTLYWYLQNLGQGPELLIRYENEEAVDDSQLPKDRFSAERLKGVDSTLKIQPAELGDSAVYLCASSHRRDYGYTFGSGTRLTVV.